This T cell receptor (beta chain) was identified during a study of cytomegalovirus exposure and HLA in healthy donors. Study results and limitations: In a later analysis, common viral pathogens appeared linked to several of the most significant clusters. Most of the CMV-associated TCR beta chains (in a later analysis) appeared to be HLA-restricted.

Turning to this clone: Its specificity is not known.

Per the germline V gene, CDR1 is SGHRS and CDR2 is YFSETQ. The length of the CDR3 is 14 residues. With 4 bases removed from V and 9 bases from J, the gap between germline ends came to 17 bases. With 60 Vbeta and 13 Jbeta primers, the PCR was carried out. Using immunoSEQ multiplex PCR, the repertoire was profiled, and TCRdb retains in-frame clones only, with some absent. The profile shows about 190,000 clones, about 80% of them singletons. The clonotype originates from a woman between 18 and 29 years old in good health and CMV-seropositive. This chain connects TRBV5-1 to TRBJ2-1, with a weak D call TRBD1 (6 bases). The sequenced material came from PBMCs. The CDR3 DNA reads TGCGCCAGCAGCGGACAGCGCGCCATGGTTGAGCAGTTCTTC. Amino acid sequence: CASSGQRAMVEQFF.